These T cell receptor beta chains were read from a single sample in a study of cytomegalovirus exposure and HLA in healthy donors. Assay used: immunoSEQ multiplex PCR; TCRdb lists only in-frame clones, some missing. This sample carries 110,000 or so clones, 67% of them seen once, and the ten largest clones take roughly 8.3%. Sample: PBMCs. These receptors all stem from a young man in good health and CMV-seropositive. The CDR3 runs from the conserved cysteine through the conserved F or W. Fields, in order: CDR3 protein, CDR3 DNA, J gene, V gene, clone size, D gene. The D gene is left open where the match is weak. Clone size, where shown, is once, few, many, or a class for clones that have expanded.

CDR3 protein: CASSRSPTNEKLFF; CDR3 DNA: TGCGCCAGCAGCCGAAGCCCAACTAATGAAAAACTGTTTTTT; J gene: TRBJ1-4; V gene: TRBV4-1; clone size: few; D gene: .
CDR3 protein: CASSLGTSTDTQYF; CDR3 DNA: TGTGCCAGCAGCCTGGGGACAAGCACAGATACGCAGTATTTT; J gene: TRBJ2-3; V gene: TRBV5-8; clone size: .; D gene: .
CDR3 protein: CASSLISSGNTIYF; CDR3 DNA: TGTGCCAGCAGCTTGATCAGCTCTGGAAACACCATATATTTT; J gene: TRBJ1-3; V gene: TRBV7-9; clone size: .; D gene: .
CDR3 protein: CASSPSQRWTGELFF; CDR3 DNA: TGTGCCAGCAGCCCGTCTCAGCGTTGGACCGGGGAGCTGTTTTTT; J gene: TRBJ2-2; V gene: TRBV6-4; clone size: few; D gene: .
CDR3 protein: CASSTQQGADEQYF; CDR3 DNA: TGTGCCAGCAGCACACAACAGGGGGCAGACGAGCAGTACTTC; J gene: TRBJ2-7; V gene: TRBV4-2; clone size: once; D gene: TRBD1
CDR3 protein: CASSVRDRIYQPQHF; CDR3 DNA: TGTGCCAGCAGTGTCCGGGACAGAATTTATCAGCCCCAGCATTTT; J gene: TRBJ1-5; V gene: TRBV28; clone size: .; D gene: TRBD1
CDR3 protein: CATSRDLGTGNTIYF; CDR3 DNA: TGTGCCACCAGCAGAGATCTCGGGACTGGAAACACCATATATTTT; J gene: TRBJ1-3; V gene: TRBV15; clone size: few; D gene: .
CDR3 protein: CASSWGQGGSGANVLTF; CDR3 DNA: TGTGCCAGCAGTTGGGGACAGGGGGGATCTGGGGCCAACGTCCTGACTTTC; J gene: TRBJ2-6; V gene: TRBV11-2; clone size: .; D gene: TRBD1
CDR3 protein: CASSLWSGTSSTDTQYF; CDR3 DNA: TGTGCCAGCAGTTTATGGTCCGGGACATCTAGCACAGATACGCAGTATTTT; J gene: TRBJ2-3; V gene: TRBV28; clone size: .; D gene: .
CDR3 protein: CASRDGVKAFF; CDR3 DNA: TGTGCCAGCAGGGACGGGGTGAAGGCTTTCTTT; J gene: TRBJ1-1; V gene: TRBV6-1; clone size: .; D gene: .
CDR3 protein: CASSEYRHTEAFF; CDR3 DNA: TGTGCCAGCAGTGAGTACAGACACACTGAAGCTTTCTTT; J gene: TRBJ1-1; V gene: TRBV2; clone size: many; D gene: .
CDR3 protein: CASSLGDRESGELFF; CDR3 DNA: TGTGCCAGCAGCTTGGGGGACAGGGAGTCCGGGGAGCTGTTTTTT; J gene: TRBJ2-2; V gene: TRBV5-4; clone size: .; D gene: TRBD1
CDR3 protein: CASTGQANTQYF; CDR3 DNA: TGTGCCAGTACCGGACAGGCCAACACGCAGTATTTT; J gene: TRBJ2-3; V gene: TRBV19; clone size: few; D gene: TRBD1